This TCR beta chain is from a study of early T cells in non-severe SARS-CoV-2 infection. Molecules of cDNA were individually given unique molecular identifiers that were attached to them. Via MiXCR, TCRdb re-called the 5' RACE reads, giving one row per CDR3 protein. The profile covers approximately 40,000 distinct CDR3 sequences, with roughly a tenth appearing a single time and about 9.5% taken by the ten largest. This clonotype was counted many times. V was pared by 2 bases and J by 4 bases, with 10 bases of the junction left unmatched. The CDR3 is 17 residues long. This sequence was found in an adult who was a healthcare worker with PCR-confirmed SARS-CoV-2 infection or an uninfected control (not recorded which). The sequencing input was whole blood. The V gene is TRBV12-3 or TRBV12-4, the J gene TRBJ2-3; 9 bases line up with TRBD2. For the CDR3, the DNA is TGTGCCAGCAGTTTATCTGCCGGCGGGGGGGCCCCAGATACGCAGTATTTT. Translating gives CASSLSAGGGAPDTQYF.